The rows below give T cell receptor beta chains drawn from one sample of a study of blood T cells in healthy people across ages. In TCRdb, the 5' RACE reads were re-called with MiXCR into one record per CDR3 protein. The profile shows more than 900,000 distinct CDR3 sequences, 29% of them singletons. These same records also appear under a second study, on T cells of mothers and their children.

Sequencing was done on a sample of blood. The source is a woman aged 40 to 50 in good health. Both conserved end residues are part of each CDR3. A D gene is named only where the DNA matches it firmly. Clone size is not always given. Where it is, it says once, few, many or a class for expanded clones.

cdr3_aa cdr3_nt clone_size d_call j_call cdr3_length v_call
CASSLGLTGNDRQPQHF TGCGCCAGCAGCTTAGGACTGACAGGGAATGATCGTCAGCCCCAGCATTTT many TRBD1 TRBJ1-5 17 TRBV5-1
CASSEELSVLAADTQYF TGTGCCAGCAGTGAAGAACTTTCTGTACTAGCGGCAGATACGCAGTATTTT few TRBD2 TRBJ2-3 17 TRBV2
CASSLGNLEGNQPQHF TGTGCCAGCAGCTTAGGGAATCTGGAGGGCAATCAGCCCCAGCATTTT many NA TRBJ1-5 16 TRBV7-9
CSARPMAARLTRPDTQYF TGCAGTGCTAGACCGATGGCGGCCCGACTAACTAGGCCAGATACGCAGTATTTT few NA TRBJ2-3 18 TRBV20-1
CASSKEGLRTGMDQPQHF TGTGCCAGCAGCAAAGAGGGATTACGCACAGGGATGGATCAGCCCCAGCATTTT NA NA TRBJ1-5 18 TRBV21-1
CASSPWGSGGRNEQFF TGTGCCAGCAGCCCCTGGGGTAGCGGGGGCCGGAATGAGCAGTTCTTC NA TRBD2 TRBJ2-1 16 TRBV28
CASSIGEVRNSPLHF TGTGCCAGTAGTATCGGGGAGGTGAGGAATTCACCCCTCCACTTT NA NA TRBJ1-6 15 TRBV19
CASRIAGEATGTQYF TGTGCCAGCAGAATCGCGGGAGAAGCCACAGGTACGCAGTATTTT NA TRBD2 TRBJ2-3 15 TRBV6-6
CSAIEGGGANEKLFF TGCAGTGCTATAGAAGGGGGGGGGGCTAATGAAAAACTGTTTTTT once NA TRBJ1-4 15 TRBV20-1
CASSLTRGVQETQYF TGCGCCAGCAGCTTGACGCGGGGGGTCCAAGAGACCCAGTACTTC NA TRBD2 TRBJ2-5 15 TRBV5-1
CSARKAPGTGDGGAEAFF TGCAGTGCTAGGAAAGCCCCGGGGACAGGGGACGGGGGGGCTGAAGCTTTCTTT NA TRBD1 TRBJ1-1 18 TRBV20-1
CASSQTDREGETQYF TGTGCCAGCAGCCAAACAGACAGGGAAGGAGAGACCCAGTACTTC many TRBD1 TRBJ2-5 15 TRBV6-2/TRBV6-3
CASSPGGQPSGEAFF TGTGCCAGCAGTCCAGGGGGCCAGCCTTCCGGTGAAGCTTTCTTT once TRBD1 TRBJ1-1 15 TRBV28
CASSLYTSRQETQYF TGCGCCAGCAGCTTGTACACCAGCCGGCAAGAGACCCAGTACTTC NA NA TRBJ2-5 15 TRBV5-1
CASSRPGQGRNRSQPQHF TGTGCCAGCAGTCGACCGGGACAGGGACGTAATCGCAGTCAGCCCCAGCATTTT few TRBD1 TRBJ1-5 18 TRBV6-2/TRBV6-3
CASSFKGLVTNEQFF TGTGCCAGCAGTTTTAAGGGACTAGTAACCAATGAGCAGTTCTTC NA TRBD2 TRBJ2-1 15 TRBV27
CASSEALLWGGDNSPLHF TGTGCCAGCAGTGAAGCGCTTCTCTGGGGGGGGGATAATTCACCCCTCCACTTT NA NA TRBJ1-6 18 TRBV6-1
CASSNVGNQPQHF TGTGCCAGTAGCAACGTGGGAAATCAGCCCCAGCATTTT NA NA TRBJ1-5 13 TRBV19
CASSSGQVLSYEQYF TGTGCCAGCTCATCCGGACAGGTCCTCTCCTACGAGCAGTACTTC NA TRBD1 TRBJ2-7 15 TRBV18
CASSLEGPSGPPSTDTQYF TGCGCCAGCAGCTTGGAGGGGCCTAGCGGACCACCAAGCACAGATACGCAGTATTTT few TRBD2 TRBJ2-3 19 TRBV5-1
CASSWWTGGEKDTQYF TGCGCCAGCAGCTGGTGGACAGGGGGCGAAAAAGATACGCAGTATTTT NA TRBD1 TRBJ2-3 16 TRBV5-1
CASSFGSSRGLLNEQFF TGTGCCAGCAGCTTTGGGTCTAGTCGGGGGCTCCTCAATGAGCAGTTCTTC NA NA TRBJ2-1 17 TRBV3-1
CASSPPQGVLYNEQFF TGTGCCAGCAGCCCACCTCAGGGGGTGCTCTACAATGAGCAGTTCTTC NA TRBD1 TRBJ2-1 16 TRBV7-9
CASNTDRAEAFF TGTGCCAGCAATACAGACAGGGCCGAAGCTTTCTTT NA TRBD1 TRBJ1-1 12 TRBV2
CASSLGDSGTQYF TGTGCCAGCAGCCTGGGGGACAGTGGGACCCAGTACTTC many TRBD1 TRBJ2-5 13 TRBV3-1
CAAERGAPSTDTQYF TGTGCCGCCGAACGGGGGGCGCCTAGCACAGATACGCAGTATTTT few NA TRBJ2-3 15 TRBV6-6
CASSSGHRITDVSTQETQYF TGTGCCAGCAGTTCCGGGCATAGGATTACGGACGTTAGTACCCAAGAGACCCAGTACTTC NA NA TRBJ2-5 20 TRBV12-3/TRBV12-4
CASSLANEQYF TGTGCCAGCAGCTTAGCGAACGAGCAGTACTTC many NA TRBJ2-7 11 TRBV11-2
CASRASGGPYNEQFF TGCGCCAGCAGGGCTAGCGGGGGTCCATACAATGAGCAGTTCTTC few TRBD2 TRBJ2-1 15 TRBV5-1
CASSLDADNEQFF TGTGCCAGCTCACTCGACGCTGACAATGAGCAGTTCTTC NA NA TRBJ2-1 13 TRBV18
CATAGALAGPGNNEQFF TGTGCCACCGCGGGGGCTCTAGCGGGGCCTGGGAACAATGAGCAGTTCTTC NA TRBD2 TRBJ2-1 17 TRBV10-3
CASSQAGGVPYEQYF TGCGCCAGCAGCCAAGCAGGAGGGGTCCCCTACGAGCAGTACTTC many NA TRBJ2-7 15 TRBV4-1
CASSFPTGQGINYGYTF TGTGCCAGCAGTTTTCCCACGGGACAGGGGATTAACTATGGCTACACCTTC few TRBD1 TRBJ1-2 17 TRBV28
CSVEAGAGSGANVLTF TGCAGCGTTGAGGCAGGGGCGGGCTCTGGGGCCAACGTCCTGACTTTC many NA TRBJ2-6 16 TRBV29-1
CASSASGGGYNEQFF TGTGCCAGCAGCGCAAGCGGGGGGGGCTACAATGAGCAGTTCTTC many TRBD2 TRBJ2-1 15 TRBV9
CASSLSLGGQQYF TGTGCCAGCAGCTTATCACTAGGGGGTCAGCAGTACTTC NA NA TRBJ2-7 13 TRBV7-9
CASSLFAPRQGMYTEAFF TGTGCCAGCAGTTTATTTGCCCCGAGACAGGGGATGTACACTGAAGCTTTCTTT NA TRBD1 TRBJ1-1 18 TRBV27
CAGSLNPGVSTDTQYF TGTGCCGGCAGCCTGAATCCGGGGGTTAGTACAGATACGCAGTATTTT NA NA TRBJ2-3 16 TRBV25-1
CASSTGRMDYTF TGCGCCAGCAGCACCGGACGTATGGACTACACCTTC NA NA TRBJ1-2 12 TRBV5-1
CASSYFQGTLYGYTF TGTGCCAGCAGTTACTTCCAGGGGACCCTCTATGGCTACACCTTC many NA TRBJ1-2 15 TRBV6-5
CSAPRGGLVETQYF TGCAGTGCTCCTCGGGGGGGCCTAGTAGAGACCCAGTACTTC many TRBD2 TRBJ2-5 14 TRBV20-1
CASSQAGLAGTKQYF TGTGCCAGCAGCCAAGCGGGACTAGCGGGGACTAAGCAGTACTTC NA TRBD2 TRBJ2-7 15 TRBV3-1
CASSYSSRGLGEAFF TGTGCCAGCAGTTACTCGTCCAGGGGGCTTGGTGAAGCTTTCTTT few TRBD1 TRBJ1-1 15 TRBV6-5
CSSRQGDCGYTF TGCAGTTCAAGACAGGGGGACTGTGGCTACACCTTC NA TRBD1 TRBJ1-2 12 TRBV20-1
CSATALSGGGGGSYSEQFF TGCAGTGCCACAGCCCTATCAGGGGGCGGCGGGGGCTCCTACAGTGAGCAGTTCTTC NA NA TRBJ2-1 19 TRBV20-1